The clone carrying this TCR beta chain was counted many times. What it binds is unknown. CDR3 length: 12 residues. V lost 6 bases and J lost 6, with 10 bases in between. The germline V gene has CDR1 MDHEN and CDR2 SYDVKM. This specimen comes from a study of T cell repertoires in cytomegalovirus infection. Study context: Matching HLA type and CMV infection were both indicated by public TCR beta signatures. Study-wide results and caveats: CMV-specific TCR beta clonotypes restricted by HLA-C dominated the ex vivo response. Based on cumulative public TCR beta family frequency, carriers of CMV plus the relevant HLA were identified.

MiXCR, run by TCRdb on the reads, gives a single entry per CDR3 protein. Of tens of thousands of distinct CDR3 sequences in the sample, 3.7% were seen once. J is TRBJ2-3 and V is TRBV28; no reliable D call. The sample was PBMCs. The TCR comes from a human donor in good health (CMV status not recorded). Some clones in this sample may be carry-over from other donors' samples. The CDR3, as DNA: TGTGCCAGCAGCTACTTACGGGATACGCAGTATTTT. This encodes CASSYLRDTQYF.